Each of the 27 T cell receptor beta chains below was sequenced from the same sample in a study of cytomegalovirus exposure and HLA in healthy donors. The primer mix had 60 Vbeta and 13 Jbeta primers. Assay used: immunoSEQ multiplex PCR; TCRdb lists only in-frame clones, some missing. This sample has approximately 130,000 clones, with roughly 85% found just once. What was sequenced was PBMCs. All receptors come from a woman aged 25 to 39 in good health and CMV-seropositive.

The table lists this clone with a few counts. The J gene is TRBJ1-1, the V gene TRBV18, with TRBD1 as a possible D gene (5 bases). Germline V gene lookup returns CDR1 KGHSH and CDR2 LQKENI. This CDR3 is 14 amino acids long. V lost 3 bases and J 0 bases, leaving 8 bases between the germline ends. CDR3 in amino acids: CASSPSRVNTEAFF. CDR3 in DNA: TGTGCCAGCTCACCTTCCAGGGTGAACACTGAAGCTTTCTTT.

This clone has only a few counts. This chain links TRBV2 with TRBJ1-4; D possibly corresponds to TRBD1 (5 bases). The CDR3 extends over 12 amino acids. Germline V CDR1 and CDR2: SNHLY, FYNNEI. V gave up 9 bases and J gave up 8 bases, with 13 bases separating them. CDR3 in DNA: TGTGCCAGTGGACATGGGCTCGAAAAACTGTTTTTT. This gives the protein CASGHGLEKLFF. Based on the CDR3 plus reference TRBV2 and TRBJ1-4, the full variable domain is EPEVTQTPSHQVTQMGQEVILRCVPISNHLYFYWYRQILGQKVEFLVSFYNNEISEKSEIFDDQFSVERPDGSNFTLKIRSTKLEDSAMYFCASGHGLEKLFFGSGTQLSVL.

The chain carries TRBV27 and TRBJ2-5, with 9 nucleotides matching TRBD2. Germline CDR1 reads MNHEY; CDR2 reads SMNVEV (reference sequence). CDR3 length: 14 amino acids. The V segment lost 9 bases and the J segment 1 base; nucleotides outside the gene matches: 6. The CDR3 coding sequence is TGTGCCAGTTCTAGCGGGGCCCTCCAAGAGACCCAGTACTTC. This encodes CASSSGALQETQYF.

This clone occurred once. The J gene is TRBJ1-2, the V gene TRBV2, with a tentative D call TRBD1 (6 bases). This CDR3 has 14 amino acids. V lost 7 bases to trimming and J lost 4 bases, with 16 bases between them. Germline-derived CDR1 and CDR2 are SNHLY and FYNNEI. CDR3 nucleotide sequence: TGTGCCAGCATATCCCCCCAGGGGACCTATGGCTACACCTTC. Translated, it gives CASISPQGTYGYTF. Combining the CDR3 with reference TRBV2 and TRBJ1-2 gives the whole variable domain EPEVTQTPSHQVTQMGQEVILRCVPISNHLYFYWYRQILGQKVEFLVSFYNNEISEKSEIFDDQFSVERPDGSNFTLKIRSTKLEDSAMYFCASISPQGTYGYTFGSGTRLTVV.

The V call is TRBV4-2, the J call TRBJ2-1; 8 bases line up with TRBD2. V trimming: 0 bases; J trimming: 2 bases; junction bases outside the gene matches: 0. In germline, CDR1 is LGHNA, CDR2 YNFKEQ. CDR3 length equals 15 residues. CDR3 bases: TGTGCCAGCAGCCAAGAGCGGGAGGCCTACAATGAGCAGTTCTTC. The encoded protein is CASSQEREAYNEQFF.

The table lists this clone with a count of one. The V call is TRBV11-2, the J call TRBJ1-1; D possibly corresponds to TRBD1 (5 bases). Germline-derived CDR1 and CDR2 are SGHAT and FQNNGV. This CDR3 region has 14 residues. V was cut by 5 bases and J by 4 bases, with 14 bases left in between. In DNA form, the CDR3 reads TGTGCCAGCAGCCTATCAGGGTTGCGCACTGAAGCTTTCTTT. It is translated as CASSLSGLRTEAFF.

V gene TRBV5-1 combines with J gene TRBJ1-3, with D perhaps matching TRBD1 (6 bases). The V gene lost 7 bases and the J gene lost 0 bases, with 14 bases spanning the gap. Germline V lookup: CDR1 SGHRS, CDR2 YFSETQ. The CDR3 totals 15 residues. The CDR3 reads CASRLEGVSGNTIYF. The CDR3 DNA reads TGCGCCAGCCGATTAGAGGGGGTCTCTGGAAACACCATATATTTT.

The chain is built from TRBV5-1 and TRBJ2-7; a possible D gene is TRBD1 (6 bases). Per the germline V gene, CDR1 is SGHRS and CDR2 is YFSETQ. Trimming cost V 2 bases and J 0 bases, with 12 bases left between them. This CDR3 comprises 15 residues. The chain's CDR3 is CASSFLQGSSYEQYF. DNA of the CDR3: TGCGCCAGCAGCTTTCTGCAGGGGAGCTCCTACGAGCAGTACTTC.

The chain couples TRBV1 to TRBJ2-3; TRBD2, the table's D call, was not compared with the DNA. TRBV1 is described as a pseudogene. The CDR3 runs to 16 residues. The CDR3 DNA follows: TGCACCAGCAGCCAAATTGGGACTCGCACGCGGGTAACGCAGTATTTT. Protein sequence: CTSSQIGTRTRVTQYF.

V and J are TRBV6-1 and TRBJ2-5, with TRBD2 matching 8 bases. Germline-derived CDR1 and CDR2 are MNHNS and SASEGT. The CDR3 spans 19 residues. Losses at the gene ends were 2 bases for V and 1 base for J; bases not matched to a gene: 15. The CDR3 DNA reads as TGTGCCAGCAGTGAATATGATGTAGCGGGGTCCCCGAGCCAAGAGACCCAGTACTTC. Translated: CASSEYDVAGSPSQETQYF.

J is TRBJ1-5 and V is TRBV7-8; 7 bases map to TRBD1. Per the germline V gene, CDR1 is SGHVS and CDR2 is FQNEAQ. After removal of 2 bases from V and 0 bases from J, the junction contained 4 bases not matched to a gene. The CDR3 consists of 16 residues. CDR3 amino acids: CASSLRGQYSNQPQHF. CDR3 DNA: TGTGCCAGCAGCTTAAGGGGGCAATATAGCAATCAGCCCCAGCATTTT.

CDR3 region: CASSLGAGTGDYGYTF. The DNA for the CDR3 is TGTGCCAGCAGCTTAGGCGCCGGGACAGGGGACTATGGCTACACCTTC. V gene TRBV7-6 combines with J gene TRBJ1-2; TRBD1 agrees at 10 bases. Losses at the gene ends were 1 base for V and 3 bases for J; bases not matched to a gene: 5. CDR3 size: 16 residues. The V gene's germline CDR1 is SGHVS and CDR2 FNYEAQ.

The chain recombines TRBV5-1 with TRBJ2-5; tentatively, D is TRBD1 (5 bases). CDR1 SGHRS and CDR2 YFSETQ come from the germline V gene. The ends were cut back, 0 bases at V and 2 bases at J, with 11 bases in the middle. The CDR3 is made up of 15 amino acids. In nucleotides, the CDR3 is TGCGCCAGCAGCTTGGGAGACAGTTCTCAAGAGACCCAGTACTTC. Translation gives CASSLGDSSQETQYF.

The chain joins TRBV5-8 to TRBJ1-1, with TRBD1 matching 8 bases. Germline V gene sequence: CDR1 SGHTS, CDR2 YDEGEE. The CDR3 spans 13 residues. J was trimmed by 5 bases and V by 7 bases; bases with no gene match: 7. Written as DNA, the CDR3 is TGTGCCAGCCCCGCACAGGGGGGGACTGAAGCTTTCTTT. Translating it yields CASPAQGGTEAFF.

This clone has just a few counts. The chain links TRBV6-1 to TRBJ2-1, with 12 bases identical to TRBD2. The junction had 8 bases not matched to a gene; V was cut back by 6 bases and J by 8 bases. The CDR3 has 15 residues. CDR1 and CDR2 from the germline V gene are MNHNS and SASEGT. CDR3 loop: CASRKLAGGYDEQFF. The CDR3 bases are TGTGCCAGCAGGAAACTAGCGGGAGGTTATGATGAGCAGTTCTTC.

This sequence joins TRBV6-1 and TRBJ1-1; TRBD1 matches 9 bases. The J segment lost 3 bases and the V segment lost 6 bases, leaving 5 bases of the junction unmatched. This CDR3 comprises 14 residues. The germline V gene has CDR1 MNHNS and CDR2 SASEGT. CDR3 residues: CASSLTGGDTEAFF. The CDR3 DNA sequence: TGTGCCAGCAGCTTGACAGGGGGTGACACTGAAGCTTTCTTT.

The chain has TRBV28 and TRBJ2-2, with 12 bases that match TRBD2. The CDR3 is 20 amino acids. Germline V gene data show CDR1 as MDHEN and CDR2 as SYDVKM. Trimming removed 6 bases from V and 0 bases from J; junction bases left unmatched: 14. The CDR3 nucleotides read TGTGCCAGCAGCTCGACCCGACTAGCGGGGGACCTTTCGAACACCGGGGAGCTGTTTTTT. Amino acids: CASSSTRLAGDLSNTGELFF.

This clone has a single count. This chain joins TRBV6-5 and TRBJ1-2, with 8 bases identical to TRBD1. The J segment lost 7 bases and the V segment lost 5 bases, leaving 6 bases of the junction unmatched. This CDR3 spans 13 amino acids. Per the germline V gene, CDR1 is MNHEY and CDR2 is SVGAGI. The CDR3 DNA reads TGTGCCAGCAGTGACAACAGGGGGATTGGCTACACCTTC. Translated: CASSDNRGIGYTF.

V and J are TRBV4-2 and TRBJ2-1; TRBD1 might be the D (6 bases). This CDR3 contains 17 residues. CDR1 and CDR2 from the germline V gene are LGHNA and YNFKEQ. V was shortened by 1 base and J by 8 bases, with 21 bases between the two germline ends. The CDR3 DNA reads TGTGCCAGCAGCCAAGGCATCACAGGGTTTGGGGTCGATGAGCAGTTCTTC. It encodes CASSQGITGFGVDEQFF.

This chain connects TRBV30 to TRBJ1-5, with D perhaps TRBD1 (6 bases). Trimming removed 0 bases from V and 6 bases from J, with 15 bases in between. From germline, CDR1 is GTSNPN and CDR2 SVGIG (reference sequence). CDR3 size: 15 residues. In DNA form, the CDR3 reads TGTGCCTGGAGTGTAGGAGCAGGGGATACTCAGCCCCAGCATTTT. Its translation is CAWSVGAGDTQPQHF.

The rearrangement uses TRBV30 and TRBJ2-2; 9 bases line up with TRBD2. The V and J ends lost 3 bases and 7 bases, in that order; junction bases with no gene match: 9. This CDR3 region has 15 residues. CDR1 is GTSNPN and CDR2 is SVGIG in the germline V gene (reference sequence). The CDR3 spells CAWSAGTSSLGELFF. As DNA, the CDR3 is TGTGCCTGGAGCGCGGGGACTAGCAGCCTCGGGGAGCTGTTTTTT.

The chain is built from TRBV19 and TRBJ2-7; a weak D match, TRBD2 (5 bases). The CDR3 runs 11 residues. Germline V lookup: CDR1 LNHDA, CDR2 SQIVND (reference sequence). V was pared by 6 bases and J by 6 bases, with 9 bases between. The CDR3 sequence: CASREGGEQYF. DNA of the CDR3: TGTGCCAGTAGAGAGGGTGGCGAGCAGTACTTC.

The chain uses TRBV4-2 and TRBJ1-6; 7 nucleotides align to TRBD1. V was clipped by 5 bases and J by 6 bases; unmatched bases: 4. From germline, CDR1 is LGHNA and CDR2 YNFKEQ. The CDR3 totals 14 residues. CDR3 DNA: TGTGCCAGCAGCGAACGGGACAGTAATTCACCCCTCCACTTT. Amino acid sequence: CASSERDSNSPLHF.

CDR3 sequence: CASNQGGGVDETQYF. In DNA form, the CDR3 reads TGTGCCAGCAACCAGGGAGGTGGGGTTGACGAGACCCAGTACTTC. The chain couples TRBV5-8 to TRBJ2-5, with D maybe TRBD2 (6 bases). The CDR3 is made up of 15 amino acids. CDR1 is SGHTS and CDR2 is YDEGEE in the germline V gene. Trimming shortened V by 6 bases and J by 5 bases, and 20 bases separated the two germline ends. The whole variable domain, filled in from reference TRBV5-8 and TRBJ2-5, reads EAGVTQSPTHLIKTRGQQATLRCSPISGHTSVYWYQQALGLGLQFLLWYDEGEERNRGNFPPRFSGRQFPNYSSELNVNALELEDSALYLCASNQGGGVDETQYFGPGTRLLVL.

V and J are TRBV6-5 and TRBJ1-4; D may be TRBD1 (6 bases). The CDR3 spans 13 residues. Germline V CDR1 and CDR2: MNHEY, SVGAGI. The ends were cut back, 8 bases at V and 8 bases at J, with 15 bases in the middle. The CDR3 DNA reads TGTGCCAGCTGTAGGGCGAGGGGGGAAAAACTGTTTTTT. Amino acids: CASCRARGEKLFF.

This clone was counted a single time. The chain combines TRBV5-6 with TRBJ2-7; no clear D gene. Germline V gene lookup returns CDR1 SGHDT and CDR2 YYEEEE. With 3 bases removed from V and 7 bases from J, the gap between germline ends came to 8 bases. This CDR3 has 11 amino acids. The CDR3: CASSYSREQYF. The CDR3 DNA reads TGTGCCAGCAGCTATAGTCGAGAGCAGTACTTC.

This sequence joins TRBV5-1 and TRBJ2-1; possible D gene TRBD1, 6 bases. The germline V gene encodes CDR1 SGHRS and CDR2 YFSETQ. V shed 6 bases and J shed 5 bases, with 15 bases lying between them. The CDR3 has 14 residues. The CDR3 reads CASTPLGGNNEQFF. The CDR3 nucleotides are TGCGCCAGCACCCCCTTAGGGGGAAACAATGAGCAGTTCTTC. The whole variable domain, remainder taken from reference TRBV5-1 and TRBJ2-1, is KAGVTQTPRYLIKTRGQQVTLSCSPISGHRSVSWYQQTPGQGLQFLFEYFSETQRNKGNFPGRFSGRQFSNSRSEMNVSTLELGDSALYLCASTPLGGNNEQFFGPGTRLTVL.